Described below is a single T cell receptor (beta chain) sequence and its context. TCRdb independently ran MiXCR on the RT-PCR reads; one entry per CDR3 protein. The sample carries around 470,000 distinct CDR3 sequences, about 7.2% recorded once. This sample is drawn from a study of response to subunit inactivated influenza vaccine. Germline CDR1 reads LGHNA; CDR2 reads YNFKEQ. The CDR3 loop spans 17 amino acids. V dropped 0 bases and J dropped 5; count of bases not matched to a gene: 11. The sample consisted of PBMCs from blood, taken less than 30 months after vaccination. J is TRBJ2-7 and V is TRBV4-2, with 9 bases identical to TRBD2. This sequence originates from a man in his fifties or sixties who received an inactivated influenza vaccine. The CDR3: CASSQDLGGRAVDEQYF. The CDR3 DNA follows: TGTGCCAGCAGCCAAGATCTGGGCGGGAGGGCCGTCGACGAGCAGTACTTC.